These 9 T cell receptor beta chains originate from one sample sequenced in a study of blood T cell repertoires in COVID-19. This table comes from immunoSEQ multiplex PCR, and its TCRdb copy is limited to in-frame clones, with some not included. The profile shows about 46,000 clones, about 86% of them singletons. Sequencing input: peripheral blood. All receptors come from a woman over 75 with acute or convalescent COVID-19.

The chain carries TRBV3-1 (or the pseudogene TRBV3-2) and TRBJ2-5; possible D gene TRBD2, 5 bases. Per the germline V gene, CDR1 is LGHDT and CDR2 is YNNKEL (reference sequence). V was cut by 6 bases and J by 7 bases, with 9 bases left in between. The CDR3 loop spans 11 amino acids. The CDR3 sequence: CASRLAGTQYF. In nucleotides, the CDR3 is TGTGCCAGCAGACTGGCGGGGACCCAGTACTTC.

This clone was detected a few times. CDR3 region: CASRVRNYGYTF. In DNA form, the CDR3 reads TGTGCCAGCAGGGTACGGAACTATGGCTACACCTTC. The chain employs TRBV12-3 or TRBV12-4 and TRBJ1-2; D is unresolved. The CDR3 loop spans 12 amino acids. Trimming took 6 bases from V and 2 from J, leaving 7 bases between them.

The chain recombines TRBV7-8 with TRBJ1-5; TRBD1 agrees at 10 bases. The V gene's germline CDR1 is SGHVS and CDR2 FQNEAQ. With 5 bases clipped from V and 6 bases from J, the junction kept 22 bases outside the gene matches. This CDR3 region has 20 residues. The CDR3 DNA follows: TGTGCCAGCAGCCACAGCTTAGAGGTATTGGGTGACAGGGGGCTTCAGCCCCAGCATTTT. Residues: CASSHSLEVLGDRGLQPQHF.

This chain links TRBV7-9 with TRBJ1-1; 8 bases agree with TRBD1. The CDR3 spans 12 residues. J gave up 10 bases and V 5 bases, and 6 bases lay outside the gene matches. Germline lookup yields CDR1 SEHNR and CDR2 FQNEAQ (reference sequence). Here the CDR3 DNA reads TGTGCCAGCAGCCTCGGACAGGGTGCAGCTTTCTTT. It encodes CASSLGQGAAFF.

This clone has just one count. This chain connects TRBV12-3 or TRBV12-4 to TRBJ2-3; a possible D gene is TRBD1 (6 bases). This CDR3 contains 12 residues. Between the trimmed V and J ends, which lost 6 bases and 7 bases, there was a span of 11 bases. The CDR3 loop reads CASSPQGYTQYF. As DNA, the CDR3 is TGTGCCAGCAGCCCACAGGGCTATACGCAGTATTTT.

The chain joins TRBV5-6 to TRBJ1-5; TRBD1 matches 7 bases. Germline CDR1 is SGHDT and CDR2 is YYEEEE. This CDR3 has 16 amino acids. V shed 0 bases, J shed 1 base, and the junction held 4 bases outside the gene matches. The CDR3 loop is CASSLAGGPSNQPQHF. In DNA, the CDR3 is TGTGCCAGCAGCTTGGCAGGGGGGCCAAGCAATCAGCCCCAGCATTTT.

This clone was observed once. The chain has TRBV5-1 and TRBJ1-1; 8 nucleotides line up with TRBD1. Per the germline V gene, CDR1 is SGHRS and CDR2 is YFSETQ. CDR3 size: 15 residues. J gave up 8 bases and V 0 bases, and 9 bases lay outside the gene matches. CDR3 DNA: TGCGCCAGCAGCTTGGGAGCAGGGGGCTCTAAAGAAGCTTTCTTT. This sequence encodes CASSLGAGGSKEAFF.

V and J are TRBV4-1 and TRBJ1-2; 7 nucleotides align to TRBD1. V shed 2 bases and J 4 bases; nucleotides not matched to a gene: 7. The CDR3 runs 15 residues. CDR1 is MGHRA and CDR2 is YSYEKL in the germline V gene. The CDR3 DNA sequence: TGCGCCAGCAGCCAACCTACAGACAGGGTCTATGGCTACACCTTC. This translates into CASSQPTDRVYGYTF.

The chain combines TRBV5-1 with TRBJ1-3; D is uncertain. The V and J ends lost 0 bases and 4 bases respectively, with 8 bases between them. This CDR3 has 14 amino acids. CDR1 is SGHRS and CDR2 is YFSETQ in the germline V gene. The CDR3 DNA reads as TGCGCCAGCAGCTTGGATCCGGGAGGAAACACCATATATTTT. Its translation: CASSLDPGGNTIYF.